The subject of this entry is one T cell receptor (beta chain). Its target antigen remains unknown. No base quality values were provided; no much bigger clone lies one nucleotide off. The instrument given in TCRdb is Illumina HiSeq 2000. Multiplex PCR amplification was used to build the TCR beta chain libraries. High-throughput sequencing was used to analyze the amplified TCR beta chain products. TCRdb reprocessed the public reads (quality trimming at Q25 with fastp, clone calling with MiXCR) and kept in-frame beta chains. Each CDR3 protein gets just one entry, which takes the most common genes and DNA from the rows behind it. This sample is represented by more than 250,000 distinct CDR3 sequences; under 35% of them were singletons. About 1.2% of the sample belongs to the ten largest clones. The germline V gene encodes CDR1 MNHNY and CDR2 SVGAGI (reference sequence). The junction shows trimming of 2 bases on V and 10 bases on J, and the gene matches do not reach 3 bases of it. The CDR3 measures 14 amino acids from cysteine to phenylalanine. Of all the DNA, just the CDR3 is kept, 42 bases in frame from base 1.

The axillary draining lymph nodes of breast cancer patients were the source of the lymph node samples. This entry comes from a study of breast tumors, draining lymph nodes, adjacent tissues (dated by TCRdb to 2016 to 2017). Background on the whole study: The study compared TCR beta repertoires across tumor, adjacent nontumor tissue and axillary lymph nodes from breast cancer patients. The study was designed to assess the relationships and possible T-cell exchange between tumor, surrounding tissue and draining lymph node repertoires in human breast cancer.

Overall results and qualifications from the work: Tumors showed preferential V and J gene usage, and their T-cell repertoire diversity fell below that of lymph nodes yet above that of nontumor tissue. Tumor and nontumor tissue repertoires were significantly more similar in luminal-like than in basal-like breast cancer. The conclusion that tumor T cells originate in lymph nodes was framed as consistent with a hypothesis rather than directly demonstrated. The data were considered consistent with most tumor T cells being derived from the lymph node and subsequently expanding within tumor tissue.

The sequencing input was axillary lymph node tissue. This receptor was identified in a female donor with breast cancer. Some clones in this sample may be carry-over from other donors' samples. This sequence uses TRBV6-6 and TRBJ1-6; 9 nucleotides in the junction match TRBD1. The sequence in DNA is TGTGCCAGCAGTTACCGGACAGGGGAATCACCCCTCCACTTT. It is translated as CASSYRTGESPLHF.